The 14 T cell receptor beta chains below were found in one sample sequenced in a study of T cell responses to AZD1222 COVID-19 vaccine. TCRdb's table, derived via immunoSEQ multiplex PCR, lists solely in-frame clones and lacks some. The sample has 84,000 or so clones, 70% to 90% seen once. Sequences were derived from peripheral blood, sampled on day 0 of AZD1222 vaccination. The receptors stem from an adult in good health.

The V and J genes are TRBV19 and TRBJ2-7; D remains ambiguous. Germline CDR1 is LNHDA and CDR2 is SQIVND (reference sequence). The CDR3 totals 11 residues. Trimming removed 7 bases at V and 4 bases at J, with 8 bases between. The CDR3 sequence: CASKSGYEQYF. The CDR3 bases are TGTGCCAGTAAAAGTGGATACGAGCAGTACTTC.

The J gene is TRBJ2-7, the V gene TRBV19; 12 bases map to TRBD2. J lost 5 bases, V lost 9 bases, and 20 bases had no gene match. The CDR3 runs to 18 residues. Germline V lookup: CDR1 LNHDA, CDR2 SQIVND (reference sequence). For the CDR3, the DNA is TGTGCCAGCCGCGCCCGGGGACTAGCGGGTTCCCTCCCCGACGAGCAGTACTTC. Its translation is CASRARGLAGSLPDEQYF.

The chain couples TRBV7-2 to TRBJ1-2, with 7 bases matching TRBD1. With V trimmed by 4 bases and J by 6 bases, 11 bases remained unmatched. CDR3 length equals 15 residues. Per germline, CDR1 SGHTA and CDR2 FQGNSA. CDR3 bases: TGTGCCAGCAGCTCCAAACAGGGGATCCTTAATGGCTACACCTTC. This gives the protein CASSSKQGILNGYTF.

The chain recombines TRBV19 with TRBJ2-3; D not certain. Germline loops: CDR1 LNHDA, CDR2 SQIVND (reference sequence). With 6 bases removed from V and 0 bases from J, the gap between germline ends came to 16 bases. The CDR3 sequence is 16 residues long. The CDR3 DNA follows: TGTGCCAGTAGGGAGAGAGGAGCGCCAAGCACAGATACGCAGTATTTT. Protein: CASRERGAPSTDTQYF.

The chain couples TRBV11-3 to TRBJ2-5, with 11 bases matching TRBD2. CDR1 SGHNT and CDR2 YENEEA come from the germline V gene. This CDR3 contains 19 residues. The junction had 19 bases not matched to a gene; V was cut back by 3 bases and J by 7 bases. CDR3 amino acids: CASSFGFTSGSTRYGTQYF. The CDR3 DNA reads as TGTGCCAGCAGCTTTGGGTTTACTAGCGGGAGCACAAGATATGGGACCCAGTACTTC.

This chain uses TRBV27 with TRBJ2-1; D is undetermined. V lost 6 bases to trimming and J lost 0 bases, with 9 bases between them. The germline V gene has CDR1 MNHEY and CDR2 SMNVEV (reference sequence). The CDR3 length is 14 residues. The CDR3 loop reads CASRGGSSYNEQFF. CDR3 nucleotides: TGTGCCAGCAGAGGTGGAAGCTCCTACAATGAGCAGTTCTTC.

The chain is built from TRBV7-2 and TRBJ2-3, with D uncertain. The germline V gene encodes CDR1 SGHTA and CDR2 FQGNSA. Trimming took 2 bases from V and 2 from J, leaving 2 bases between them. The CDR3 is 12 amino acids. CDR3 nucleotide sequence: TGTGCCAGCAGCTTATACACAGATACGCAGTATTTT. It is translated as CASSLYTDTQYF.

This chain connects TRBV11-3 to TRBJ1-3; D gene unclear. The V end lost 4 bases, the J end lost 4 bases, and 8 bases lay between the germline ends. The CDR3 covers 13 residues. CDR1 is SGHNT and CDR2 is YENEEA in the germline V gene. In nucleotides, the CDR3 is TGTGCCAGCAGCTCTGTGTTCGGAAACACCATATATTTT. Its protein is CASSSVFGNTIYF.

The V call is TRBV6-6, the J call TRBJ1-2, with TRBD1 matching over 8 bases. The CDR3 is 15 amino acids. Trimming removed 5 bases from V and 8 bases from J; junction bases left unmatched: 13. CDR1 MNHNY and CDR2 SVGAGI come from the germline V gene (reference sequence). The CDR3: CASSPATRTGQGYTF. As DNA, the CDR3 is TGTGCCAGCAGTCCGGCTACCAGGACAGGGCAGGGCTACACCTTC.

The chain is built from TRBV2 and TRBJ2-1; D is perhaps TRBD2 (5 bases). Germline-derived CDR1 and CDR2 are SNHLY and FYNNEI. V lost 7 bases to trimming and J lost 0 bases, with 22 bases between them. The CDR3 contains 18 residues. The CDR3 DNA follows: TGTGCCAGCACGAAGGAGAGTCAGCGGCGAATCTCCTACAATGAGCAGTTCTTC. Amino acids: CASTKESQRRISYNEQFF.

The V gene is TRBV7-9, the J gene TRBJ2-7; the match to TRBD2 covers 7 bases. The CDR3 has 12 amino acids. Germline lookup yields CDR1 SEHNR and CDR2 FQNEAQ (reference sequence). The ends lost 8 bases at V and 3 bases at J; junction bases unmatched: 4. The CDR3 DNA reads TGTGCCAGCGGTCGGGGGGTCTACGAGCAGTACTTC. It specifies CASGRGVYEQYF.

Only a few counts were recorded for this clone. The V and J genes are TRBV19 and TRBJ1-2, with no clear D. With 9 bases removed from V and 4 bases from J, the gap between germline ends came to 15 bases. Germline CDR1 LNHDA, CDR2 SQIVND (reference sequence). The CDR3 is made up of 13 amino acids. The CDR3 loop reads CASHGRLVYGYTF. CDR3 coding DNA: TGTGCCAGCCACGGACGGCTCGTCTATGGCTACACCTTC.

CDR3 sequence: CASGLVGGFQTPLHF. CDR3 coding DNA: TGTGCTAGTGGTTTGGTAGGGGGGTTTCAGACACCCCTCCACTTT. The V gene is TRBV12-5, the J gene TRBJ1-6; D may be TRBD1 (6 bases). The CDR3 has 15 amino acids. Germline CDR1 is LGHNT and CDR2 is FRNRAP. V was cut by 0 bases and J by 11 bases, with 14 bases left in between.

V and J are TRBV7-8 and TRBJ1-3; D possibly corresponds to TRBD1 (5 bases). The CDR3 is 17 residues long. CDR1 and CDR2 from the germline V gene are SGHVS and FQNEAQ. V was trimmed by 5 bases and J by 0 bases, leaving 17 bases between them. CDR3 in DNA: TGTGCCAGCAGCAAAAGGGAAGGGGTCGGCTCTGGAAACACCATATATTTT. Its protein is CASSKREGVGSGNTIYF.